This TCR beta chain was identified during a study of chemoradiotherapy in HPV16-positive cancers. Sequencing used immunoSEQ multiplex PCR; TCRdb keeps in-frame clones, though not all of them. The profile covers several thousand clones, with around 80% appearing a single time and approximately 7% taken by the ten largest. The germline gives CDR1 MDHEN, CDR2 SYDVKM. The CDR3 loop spans 17 amino acids. The V gene end was trimmed by 3 bases and the J gene end by 6 bases; junction bases not matched to a gene: 14. The chain joins TRBV28 to TRBJ2-1; 7 nucleotides match TRBD2. Sampling was carried out from a patient who underwent chemoradiotherapy. The receptor was derived from a human donor with HPV-associated anogenital cancer. The CDR3 reads CASSFFQLAVNLNEQFF. The CDR3, as DNA: TGTGCCAGCAGTTTCTTTCAGCTAGCGGTGAATCTCAATGAGCAGTTCTTC.